These 16 T cell receptor beta chains were all obtained from the same sample, sequenced in a study of blood T cells in healthy people across ages. The second PCR ran roughly 7 to 12 cycles with a sample-barcoded 5' primer and J-beta primers. TCRdb redid the calling of the 5' RACE reads with MiXCR, one entry per CDR3 protein. The sample lists 550,000 to 600,000 distinct CDR3 sequences, 47% occurring once. The sample taken for sequencing was blood. All receptors come from an elderly man in good health.

The J gene is TRBJ2-2, the V gene TRBV3-1; 9 bases line up with TRBD2. The length of the CDR3 is 18 residues. Looked up from germline, CDR1 is LGHDT and CDR2 is YNNKEL (reference sequence). The trim removed 2 bases at V and 3 bases at J, leaving 10 bases unmatched. The CDR3 coding sequence is TGTGCCAGCAGCCAACCAAGGGGGGTAGCGGGAGACACCGGGGAGCTGTTTTTT. Amino acid sequence: CASSQPRGVAGDTGELFF.

The table lists this clonotype with many counts. One end of the junction does not line up with germline, which may come from a read error. The chain employs TRBV7-8 and TRBJ2-1; no clear D gene. The CDR3 has 12 residues. CDR1 SGHVS and CDR2 FQNEAQ come from the germline V gene. CDR3 sequence (DNA): TGTGCCAGCGGCTTCGGGTACAATGAGCAGTTCTTC. It translates to CASGFGYNEQFF.

The CDR3 spells CASSRMGLAGNTDTQYF. CDR3 DNA sequence: TGTGCCAGCAGCCGAATGGGACTAGCGGGCAACACAGATACGCAGTATTTT. The chain links TRBV3-1 to TRBJ2-3; 12 bases agree with TRBD2. The CDR3 length is 17 residues. With V trimmed by 4 bases and J by 2 bases, 7 bases remained unmatched. Germline loops: CDR1 LGHDT, CDR2 YNNKEL (reference sequence).

Details on this clonotype: A much more abundant neighbour one base away suggests this may be a read error. This chain joins TRBV7-2 and TRBJ2-3, with D hard to call. Germline CDR1 SGHTA, CDR2 FQGNSA. The CDR3 is 13 residues long. Trimming cost V 5 bases and J 6 bases, with 12 bases left between them. CDR3 DNA sequence: TGTGCCAGCAGCGTAGATGTTGGGGATACGCAGTATTTT. It translates to CASSVDVGDTQYF.

This clonotype appeared a few times. The rearrangement joins TRBV2 to TRBJ2-5; TRBD1 aligns across 8 bases. This CDR3 is built from 13 residues. Germline-derived CDR1 and CDR2 are SNHLY and FYNNEI. V shed 10 bases and J 5 bases; nucleotides not matched to a gene: 9. DNA of the CDR3: TGTGCCACATCCAGGGGGCGGTTGGAGACCCAGTACTTC. It yields the protein CATSRGRLETQYF. Based on the CDR3 plus reference TRBV2 and TRBJ2-5, the full variable domain is EPEVTQTPSHQVTQMGQEVILRCVPISNHLYFYWYRQILGQKVEFLVSFYNNEISEKSEIFDDQFSVERPDGSNFTLKIRSTKLEDSAMYFCATSRGRLETQYFGPGTRLLVL.

This clonotype was seen a single time. This chain connects TRBV12-3 or TRBV12-4 to TRBJ2-7; TRBD1 aligns across 7 bases. This CDR3 region has 14 residues. V lost 6 bases, J lost 4 bases, and 9 bases stayed unmatched. The chain's CDR3 is CASSKRDRVYEQYF. In nucleotides, the CDR3 is TGTGCCAGCAGCAAACGCGACAGGGTTTACGAGCAGTACTTC.

This clonotype was recorded many times. The rearrangement links TRBV7-9 to TRBJ2-3; D ambiguous. The germline gives CDR1 SEHNR, CDR2 FQNEAQ (reference sequence). V was shortened by 1 base and J by 5 bases, with 4 bases between the two germline ends. This CDR3 has 12 residues. The CDR3: CASSLVGDTQYF. CDR3 nucleotide sequence: TGTGCCAGCAGCTTAGTTGGAGATACGCAGTATTTT.

Regarding this clonotype: At one boundary the junction diverges from the germline segment, which might be a read error. V and J are TRBV3-1 and TRBJ2-1; D gene uncertain. Germline lookup yields CDR1 LGHDT and CDR2 YNNKEL (reference sequence). The CDR3 totals 13 residues. The CDR3 spells CASSQSWANGQFF. In nucleotides, the CDR3 is TGTGCCAGCAGCCAGTCCTGGGCCAATGGGCAGTTCTTC.

This clonotype has only a few counts. CDR3 DNA sequence: TGTGCCAGCAGCCCTTTAGGAGGCCCCGAGCAGTACTTC. Its protein is CASSPLGGPEQYF. The chain couples TRBV5-5 to TRBJ2-7; perhaps TRBD2 as D (5 bases). The CDR3 is made up of 13 amino acids. The germline V gene has CDR1 SGHKS and CDR2 YYEKEE (reference sequence). V was cut by 4 bases and J by 6 bases, with 14 bases left in between.

This clonotype was seen more than once but under ten times. The rearrangement joins TRBV4-3 to TRBJ2-7; perhaps TRBD1 as D (5 bases). V shed 1 base and J shed 3 bases, with 13 bases lying between them. Germline CDR1 is LGHNA and CDR2 is YSLEER. The CDR3 has 15 residues. The CDR3 DNA reads TGCGCCAGCAGCCAAGGTAGGGGAACCCACTACGAGCAGTACTTC. It is translated as CASSQGRGTHYEQYF.

This clonotype has a handful of counts. CDR3 amino acids: CASSLTGRLGYGYTF. The CDR3, as DNA: TGTGCCAGCAGCTTAACCGGCAGACTAGGCTATGGCTACACCTTC. The V call is TRBV7-9, the J call TRBJ1-2; D is unresolved. V was trimmed by 2 bases and J by 4 bases, leaving 14 bases between them. This CDR3 comprises 15 residues. Germline V lookup: CDR1 SEHNR, CDR2 FQNEAQ (reference sequence).

This clonotype has more than one count but fewer than ten. The genes are TRBV24-1 and TRBJ2-1, with 7 bases fitting TRBD2. The CDR3 is 15 amino acids. CDR1 and CDR2 from the germline V gene are KGHDR and SFDVKD. V shed 5 bases and J 5 bases; nucleotides not matched to a gene: 8. CDR3 loop: CATSGPGLVHNEQFF. The CDR3 coding sequence is TGTGCCACCAGTGGCCCCGGACTAGTCCACAATGAGCAGTTCTTC.

This clonotype was counted at least ten times. The chain couples TRBV7-9 to TRBJ2-5; perhaps TRBD2 as D (6 bases). The CDR3 spans 14 residues. Trimming removed 6 bases at V and 2 bases at J, with 13 bases between. The V gene's germline CDR1 is SEHNR and CDR2 FQNEAQ (reference sequence). The CDR3 protein is CASRLGLGQETQYF. The DNA for the CDR3 is TGTGCCAGCAGGCTGGGACTGGGACAAGAGACCCAGTACTTC. The full variable domain, completed using reference TRBV7-9 and TRBJ2-5, is DTGVSQNPRHKITKRGQNVTFRCDPISEHNRLYWYRQTLGQGPEFLTYFQNEAQLEKSRLLSDRFSAERPKGSFSTLEIQRTEQGDSAMYLCASRLGLGQETQYFGPGTRLLVL.

J is TRBJ2-7 and V is TRBV7-9, with 13 bases identical to TRBD2. CDR3 size: 15 residues. Per germline, CDR1 SEHNR and CDR2 FQNEAQ (reference sequence). V gave up 3 bases and J gave up 5 bases; unmatched junction bases: 4. In DNA form, the CDR3 reads TGTGCCAGCAGCTTCACTAGCGGGAGGGCCGACGAGCAGTACTTC. Its translation is CASSFTSGRADEQYF.

This chain links TRBV7-9 with TRBJ1-4; maybe TRBD1 (5 bases). The V end lost 2 bases, the J end lost 10 bases, and 14 bases lay between the germline ends. The CDR3 is made up of 14 amino acids. Germline CDR1 SEHNR, CDR2 FQNEAQ (reference sequence). CDR3 in DNA: TGTGCCAGCAGCTTACTAGCAGGGATGGGAAAACTGTTTTTT. Amino acids: CASSLLAGMGKLFF.

Concerning this clonotype itself: At one boundary the junction diverges from the germline segment, which might be a read error. The V gene is TRBV3-1, the J gene TRBJ2-3; 7 bases line up with TRBD1. In germline, CDR1 is LGHDT, CDR2 YNNKEL (reference sequence). The CDR3 loop spans 16 amino acids. The CDR3 is CASSQDNRDSTDAQYF. CDR3 DNA sequence: TGTGCCAGCAGCCAAGATAACCGGGACAGCACAGATGCGCAGTATTTT.